The 13 T cell receptor beta chains given below trace back to one sample, sequenced in a study of neurological immune-mediated disorders. MiXCR, applied by TCRdb to the 5' RACE reads, yields one record per CDR3 protein. The data contain over 30,000 distinct CDR3 sequences, about 13% of them singletons. Time point noted: longitudinal time-point 2. Specimen: PBMCs. These receptors were collected from a woman in her forties in good health.

This clonotype was observed a few times. CDR3 sequence (DNA): TGTGCCAGCAGCCCTTGGACAGGCCTGGGCTACACCTTC. Its translation: CASSPWTGLGYTF. The genes are TRBV6-5 and TRBJ1-2, with 7 bases lining up with TRBD1. V was clipped by 6 bases and J by 8 bases; unmatched bases: 9. Germline V lookup: CDR1 MNHEY, CDR2 SVGAGI. This CDR3 is 13 amino acids long.

V and J are TRBV3-1 and TRBJ2-2; D is uncertain. The CDR3 is made up of 14 amino acids. Germline loops: CDR1 LGHDT, CDR2 YNNKEL (reference sequence). V lost 0 bases and J lost 4, with 6 bases in between. CDR3: CASSQEGSTGELFF. The CDR3 region has the DNA TGTGCCAGCAGCCAAGAGGGTTCCACCGGGGAGCTGTTTTTT.

This clonotype appeared many times. The J gene is TRBJ2-3, the V gene TRBV7-9; D perhaps matches TRBD1 (5 bases). Per germline, CDR1 SEHNR and CDR2 FQNEAQ (reference sequence). The V gene lost 1 base and the J gene lost 4 bases, with 12 bases spanning the gap. The CDR3 consists of 15 residues. The CDR3 spells CASSLENRKADTQYF. The CDR3 DNA sequence: TGTGCCAGCAGCTTAGAAAACAGGAAGGCAGATACGCAGTATTTT. Supplemented by reference TRBV7-9 and TRBJ2-3, the full variable domain reads DTGVSQNPRHKITKRGQNVTFRCDPISEHNRLYWYRQTLGQGPEFLTYFQNEAQLEKSRLLSDRFSAERPKGSFSTLEIQRTEQGDSAMYLCASSLENRKADTQYFGPGTRLTVL.

This clonotype was recorded at least ten times. The chain uses TRBV7-9 and TRBJ2-7, with D hard to call. Germline V lookup: CDR1 SEHNR, CDR2 FQNEAQ (reference sequence). This CDR3 contains 14 residues. The V end lost 1 base, the J end lost 1 base, and 8 bases lay between the germline ends. The CDR3 nucleotides read TGTGCCAGCAGCTTAGGGAGCCAGTCCTACGAGCAGTACTTC. As protein: CASSLGSQSYEQYF.

The sample holds many counts of this clonotype. The chain uses TRBV6-5 and TRBJ1-1, with unresolved D. Trimming took 4 bases from V and 4 from J, leaving 13 bases between them. Germline V gene data show CDR1 as MNHEY and CDR2 as SVGAGI. This CDR3 spans 14 amino acids. CDR3 residues: CASSSDDTGTEAFF. The CDR3 bases are TGTGCCAGCAGTTCCGATGACACGGGCACTGAAGCTTTCTTT.

This clonotype has at least ten counts. The chain carries TRBV6-2 or TRBV6-3 and TRBJ2-1; TRBD2 aligns across 10 bases. The CDR3 consists of 15 residues. From germline, CDR1 is MNHEY and CDR2 SVGEGT. The V segment lost 7 bases and the J segment 8 bases; nucleotides outside the gene matches: 11. The CDR3 DNA follows: TGTGCCAGCACCGGAAGGAGCGGGAGGGTTGATGAGCAGTTCTTC. Translated: CASTGRSGRVDEQFF.

This clonotype was seen ten or more times. The genes are TRBV7-2 and TRBJ1-5, with D tentatively TRBD1 (5 bases). Germline CDR1 reads SGHTA; CDR2 reads FQGNSA. V was pared by 2 bases and J by 2 bases, with 10 bases between. This CDR3 is 15 amino acids long. The CDR3 is CASSLWGLGNQPQHF. The DNA of the CDR3 is TGTGCCAGCAGCTTATGGGGACTAGGCAATCAGCCCCAGCATTTT.

This clonotype was recorded many times. The rearrangement uses TRBV2 and TRBJ2-4; D might be TRBD1 or TRBD2, each matching 5 bases. The CDR3 is 14 residues long. The germline gives CDR1 SNHLY, CDR2 FYNNEI. V was trimmed by 7 bases and J by 3 bases, leaving 13 bases between them. The CDR3 reads CASTRNGGKNIQYF. CDR3 nucleotide sequence: TGTGCCAGCACTAGGAATGGGGGCAAAAACATTCAGTACTTC.

This clonotype was recorded many times. The chain combines TRBV12-3 or TRBV12-4 with TRBJ1-1; no clear D gene. The CDR3 extends over 14 amino acids. Between the trimmed V and J ends, which lost 1 base and 1 base, there was a span of 7 bases. CDR3 amino acids: CASSLEEGNTEAFF. In DNA, the CDR3 is TGTGCCAGCAGTTTAGAAGAGGGGAACACTGAAGCTTTCTTT.

Many counts were recorded for this clonotype. This rearrangement joins TRBV20-1 to TRBJ2-3; D uncertain. CDR3 size: 12 residues. Trimming took off 5 bases at V and 6 bases at J, with 12 bases between the two ends. Germline values: CDR1 DFQATT, CDR2 SNEGSKA (reference sequence). The CDR3 DNA reads TGCAGTGCTCATCCTCCGGGCGATACGCAGTATTTT. Translation gives CSAHPPGDTQYF.

This clonotype was counted ten times or more. The rearrangement joins TRBV7-2 to TRBJ2-5; 9 bases agree with TRBD1. The CDR3 covers 16 residues. Trimming cost V 5 bases and J 4 bases; bases outside gene matches: 11. Germline CDR1 and CDR2: SGHTA and FQGNSA. CDR3 in DNA: TGTGCCAGCAGCATCTACGGGACAGGGTACCGAGAGACCCAGTACTTC. Its translation: CASSIYGTGYRETQYF.

This clonotype showed up many times. The J gene is TRBJ2-5, the V gene TRBV5-1, with 8 bases fitting TRBD2. The CDR3 is made up of 12 amino acids. Germline trimming cut 4 bases from V and 4 bases from J; bases unmatched to any gene: 0. Germline CDR1 reads SGHRS; CDR2 reads YFSETQ. The CDR3 coding sequence is TGCGCCAGCAGCGCGGGGGGAGAGACCCAGTACTTC. This gives the protein CASSAGGETQYF. The full variable domain, with the rest looked up from reference TRBV5-1 and TRBJ2-5, is KAGVTQTPRYLIKTRGQQVTLSCSPISGHRSVSWYQQTPGQGLQFLFEYFSETQRNKGNFPGRFSGRQFSNSRSEMNVSTLELGDSALYLCASSAGGETQYFGPGTRLLVL.

This clonotype was found many times. The chain is built from TRBV7-2 and TRBJ1-3; D is perhaps TRBD1 (5 bases). V was cut by 5 bases and J by 2 bases, with 10 bases left in between. CDR3 length: 14 amino acids. Germline values: CDR1 SGHTA, CDR2 FQGNSA. Here the CDR3 DNA reads TGTGCCAGCAGCCGGGGGGGGGCTGGAAACACCATATATTTT. It is translated as CASSRGGAGNTIYF.